The rows below give T cell receptor beta chains drawn from one sample of a study of blood T cell repertoires in COVID-19. Produced via immunoSEQ multiplex PCR; TCRdb's table is partial and in-frame only. The sample lists about 44,000 clones; 82% were seen once. What was sequenced was peripheral blood. The receptor set was obtained from a woman aged 70-85 years with acute or convalescent COVID-19. Both conserved end residues are part of each CDR3. A D gene is named only where the DNA matches it firmly. Rows may omit the clone size; those that give it use once, few, many or a size class.

TRBV7-3,13,TRBJ1-1,-,-,CASSPPTGSEAFF,TGTGCCAGCAGCCCGCCGACAGGCTCAGAAGCTTTCTTT
TRBV6-2/TRBV6-3,15,TRBJ2-1,-,-,CASSSSGVAYNEQFF,TGTGCCAGCAGTTCGAGCGGTGTTGCTTACAATGAGCAGTTCTTC
TRBV19,16,TRBJ2-1,TRBD1,-,CASSIGDKGQLNEQFF,TGTGCCAGTAGTATAGGAGATAAGGGACAGCTAAATGAGCAGTTCTTC
TRBV10-3,16,TRBJ2-1,TRBD2,few,CAISDVRGSAVNEQFF,TGTGCCATCAGTGACGTGCGGGGGAGTGCCGTCAATGAGCAGTTCTTC
TRBV20-1,15,TRBJ2-5,TRBD2,-,CSASLLAGVGETQYF,TGCAGTGCTAGTTTACTAGCGGGAGTAGGAGAGACCCAGTACTTC
TRBV14,16,TRBJ2-1,TRBD2,-,CASSQGWLAGGGEQFF,TGTGCCAGCAGCCAGGGTTGGCTAGCGGGAGGGGGTGAGCAGTTCTTC
TRBV29-1,13,TRBJ2-3,-,-,CSSLPGDTDTQYF,TGCAGCTCCCTCCCCGGAGACACAGATACGCAGTATTTT
TRBV5-1,15,TRBJ2-2,TRBD1,-,CASSSDRGGVGELFF,TGCGCCAGCAGCTCCGACAGGGGTGGAGTCGGGGAGCTGTTTTTT
TRBV7-9,13,TRBJ2-7,-,few,CASSDSQGYEQYF,TGTGCCAGCAGCGACTCGCAGGGCTACGAGCAGTACTTC
TRBV24-1,14,TRBJ2-7,TRBD1,-,CATRRRDRTYEQYF,TGTGCCACTAGGCGACGGGACAGGACTTACGAGCAGTACTTC
TRBV18,17,TRBJ2-1,-,-,CASSQLERAASYNEQFF,TGTGCCAGCTCACAACTCGAGCGGGCAGCCTCCTACAATGAGCAGTTCTTC
TRBV10-1,13,TRBJ2-5,TRBD2,few,CASSLGAGKTQYF,TGCGCCAGCAGCCTAGGAGCGGGGAAGACCCAGTACTTC
TRBV6-6,10,TRBJ1-1,-,-,CASWGAEAFF,TGTGCCAGCTGGGGGGCTGAAGCTTTCTTT
TRBV19,13,TRBJ2-7,-,few,CASSRQVEYEQYF,TGTGCCAGTAGTCGACAGGTGGAGTACGAGCAGTACTTC
TRBV6-5,15,TRBJ2-1,TRBD2,once,CASSNLAGASNEQFF,TGTGCCAGCAGCAACCTAGCGGGAGCAAGCAATGAGCAGTTCTTC
TRBV11-3,19,TRBJ2-2,TRBD1,-,CASRKGPGQNPPNTGELFF,TGTGCCAGCAGGAAGGGTCCGGGACAGAATCCCCCGAACACCGGGGAGCTGTTTTTT
TRBV5-6,14,TRBJ2-3,TRBD2,-,CASSLGLGTDTQYF,TGTGCCAGCAGCTTAGGACTAGGCACAGATACGCAGTATTTT
TRBV19,14,TRBJ1-5,-,few,CASSKQPNNQPQHF,TGTGCCAGTAGTAAACAGCCAAACAATCAGCCCCAGCATTTT
TRBV6-1,12,TRBJ2-3,-,-,CASSEGASTQYF,TGTGCCAGCAGTGAAGGAGCTAGCACGCAGTATTTT
TRBV21-1,14,TRBJ1-4,-,once,CASSNEVPNEKLFF,TGTGCCAGCAGCAATGAGGTTCCAAATGAAAAACTGTTTTTT
TRBV5-6,15,TRBJ2-7,TRBD1,-,CASSLAAGGAYEQYF,TGTGCCAGCAGCTTGGCGGCAGGGGGTGCCTACGAGCAGTACTTC
TRBV7-2,13,TRBJ2-7,TRBD2,-,CASKPSGIYEQYF,TGTGCCAGCAAGCCTAGCGGGATCTACGAGCAGTACTTC
TRBV27,15,TRBJ2-7,TRBD1,-,CASSLRNRGRYEQYF,TGTGCCAGCAGTTTACGGAACAGGGGGCGCTACGAGCAGTACTTC
TRBV11-3,15,TRBJ1-1,TRBD1,-,CASSLEEGAGTEAFF,TGTGCCAGCAGCTTAGAGGAGGGGGCGGGAACTGAAGCTTTCTTT
TRBV30,13,TRBJ2-7,-,-,CAWDRDGGYEQYF,TGTGCCTGGGACCGGGACGGGGGCTACGAGCAGTACTTC
TRBV12-3/TRBV12-4,12,TRBJ1-3,-,once,CGSLYSGNTIYF,TGTGGAAGCCTGTACTCTGGAAACACCATATATTTT
TRBV4-3,19,TRBJ2-3,TRBD2,-,CASSQGSSWTSGYTDTQYF,TGCGCCAGCAGCCAAGGGTCGTCCTGGACTAGCGGATACACAGATACGCAGTATTTT
TRBV7-2,14,TRBJ1-5,-,-,CASSLRGAGQPQHF,TGTGCCAGCAGCTTGCGGGGGGCCGGCCAGCCCCAGCATTTT
TRBV19,16,TRBJ2-3,TRBD2,-,CASSIGLAGGSDTQYF,TGTGCCAGTAGTATCGGACTAGCGGGAGGGTCAGATACGCAGTATTTT
TRBV19,16,TRBJ2-1,TRBD2,-,CASSRVAGGIYNEQFF,TGTGCCAGTAGTCGGGTAGCGGGAGGAATCTACAATGAGCAGTTCTTC
TRBV11-1,13,TRBJ2-7,-,-,CASSFREIDEQYF,TGTGCCAGCAGCTTCCGGGAGATCGACGAGCAGTACTTC
TRBV30,15,TRBJ1-5,-,-,CAWSAVAGSNQPQHF,TGTGCCTGGAGCGCCGTGGCAGGGAGCAATCAGCCCCAGCATTTT
TRBV3-1/TRBV3-2,14,TRBJ2-2,-,-,CASSQAGDTGELFF,TGTGCCAGCAGCCAAGCAGGGGACACCGGGGAGCTGTTTTTT
TRBV18,14,TRBJ2-5,TRBD1,-,CASSSGQGSETQYF,TGTGCCAGCTCAAGTGGACAGGGTTCAGAGACCCAGTACTTC
TRBV19,15,TRBJ2-6,TRBD2,-,CASIGTRSGANVLTF,TGTGCCAGTATAGGGACTAGGTCTGGGGCCAACGTCCTGACTTTC
TRBV27,15,TRBJ1-5,TRBD1,few,CASSSGTDSNQPQHF,TGTGCCAGCAGTTCAGGGACAGATAGCAATCAGCCCCAGCATTTT
TRBV11-2,14,TRBJ1-2,TRBD1,-,CASRRQGSYYGYTF,TGTGCCAGCAGAAGACAGGGAAGTTATTATGGCTACACCTTC
TRBV14,17,TRBJ1-6,-,-,CASSLGRRQSSAAPLHF,TGTGCCAGCAGCCTTGGAAGGAGACAGTCCTCGGCGGCACCCCTCCACTTT
TRBV25-1,15,TRBJ2-1,-,-,CASSETVITYNEQFF,TGTGCCAGCAGTGAGACAGTTATCACCTACAATGAGCAGTTCTTC
TRBV30,15,TRBJ1-1,-,-,CAWSAGIYGGTEAFF,TGTGCCTGGAGTGCCGGGATTTACGGGGGCACTGAAGCTTTCTTT
TRBV11-2,16,TRBJ1-2,-,few,CASMQGRGAQNYGYTF,TGTGCCAGCATGCAAGGTCGGGGGGCCCAGAACTATGGCTACACCTTC
TRBV28,16,TRBJ1-1,-,-,CASSLPERGMNTEAFF,TGTGCCAGCAGTCTTCCTGAAAGGGGCATGAACACTGAAGCTTTCTTT
TRBV9,16,TRBJ2-7,TRBD2,-,CASSVSSGGAPGEQYF,TGTGCCAGCAGCGTTTCTTCGGGAGGGGCCCCTGGCGAGCAGTACTTC
TRBV6-5,15,TRBJ1-5,-,few,CASRGGIYSNQPQHF,TGTGCCAGCAGGGGGGGGATATATAGCAATCAGCCCCAGCATTTT
TRBV7-2,15,TRBJ2-7,TRBD2,-,CASSSRASGSNEQYF,TGTGCCAGCAGCTCGAGGGCTAGCGGGAGTAACGAGCAGTACTTC
TRBV27,14,TRBJ1-1,TRBD1,-,CASRTDRGWTEAFF,TGTGCCAGCAGGACTGACAGGGGATGGACTGAAGCTTTCTTT
TRBV7-9,15,TRBJ2-1,TRBD2,-,CASSVSGRENNEQFF,TGTGCCAGCAGCGTTAGCGGGAGAGAGAACAATGAGCAGTTCTTC
TRBV6-5,13,TRBJ1-1,-,few,CASKWTPQGEAFF,TGTGCCAGCAAATGGACACCACAAGGTGAAGCTTTCTTT
TRBV7-9,18,TRBJ2-1,TRBD2,-,CASSLLPGLATSYNEQFF,TGTGCCAGCAGCTTATTACCGGGACTAGCTACATCCTACAATGAGCAGTTCTTC
TRBV7-2,16,TRBJ2-1,TRBD1,-,CASSLSGTGRYNEQFF,TGTGCCAGCAGCCTTTCCGGGACAGGGAGATACAATGAGCAGTTCTTC
TRBV4-2,15,TRBJ1-4,-,-,CASSQVLDYREKLFF,TGTGCCAGCAGCCAAGTCCTGGACTACCGGGAAAAACTGTTTTTT
TRBV6-1,16,TRBJ1-2,-,-,CASSEGLTGQPYGYTF,TGTGCCAGCAGTGAAGGGCTCACAGGCCAACCCTATGGCTACACCTTC
TRBV9,14,TRBJ1-1,TRBD1,-,CASSVVGTGGEAFF,TGTGCCAGCAGCGTAGTTGGGACAGGGGGTGAAGCTTTCTTT
TRBV7-9,11,TRBJ2-3,-,-,CAIRSGDTQYF,TGTGCCATCCGGTCCGGGGATACGCAGTATTTT
TRBV29-1,15,TRBJ2-1,-,-,CSALLEASAYNEQFF,TGCAGCGCCCTTCTTGAGGCTAGCGCCTACAATGAGCAGTTCTTC
TRBV27,13,TRBJ1-6,-,once,CATPKHRNSPLHF,TGTGCCACCCCGAAGCATCGGAATTCACCCCTCCACTTT
TRBV18,15,TRBJ2-6,-,-,CASSPGVSGANVLTF,TGTGCCAGCTCACCAGGAGTCTCTGGGGCCAACGTCCTGACTTTC